Below are 4 T cell receptor beta chains sequenced from a single sample in a study of CD8 T cells in ankylosing spondylitis. Using its own MiXCR run on the 5' RACE reads, TCRdb lists one record per CDR3 protein. The sample includes under 450,000 distinct CDR3 sequences, 20% to 25% seen only once; the top ten take about 12%. The sample taken for sequencing was blood, either unsorted or a sorted T cell fraction (not recorded which). The receptors derive from a male donor with ankylosing spondylitis or in good health (not recorded which).

This clonotype has more than one count but fewer than ten. V is TRBV20-1 and J is TRBJ1-1; D is unresolved. The CDR3 totals 12 residues. Germline-derived CDR1 and CDR2 are DFQATT and SNEGSKA (reference sequence). The V gene lost 3 bases and the J gene lost 0 bases, with 5 bases spanning the gap. The CDR3: CSASEVNTEAFF. The CDR3 DNA reads TGCAGTGCTAGTGAGGTGAACACTGAAGCTTTCTTT.

The J gene is TRBJ2-7, the V gene TRBV4-1; TRBD1 might be the D (5 bases). Germline CDR1 is MGHRA and CDR2 is YSYEKL. The CDR3 is 16 residues long. V lost 0 bases, J lost 0 bases, and 12 bases lay in between. The CDR3: CASSQEYSRASYEQYF. CDR3 nucleotides: TGCGCCAGCAGCCAAGAGTATTCCAGGGCCTCCTACGAGCAGTACTTC.

This clonotype has ten or more counts. This chain joins TRBV29-1 and TRBJ2-2; D gene uncertain. This CDR3 comprises 16 residues. Germline V gene data show CDR1 as SQVTM and CDR2 as ANQGSEA. V was cut by 0 bases and J by 0 bases, with 11 bases left in between. DNA for the CDR3: TGCAGCGTTGAAGACAGAGCCTCTACGAACACCGGGGAGCTGTTTTTT. This translates into CSVEDRASTNTGELFF.

The chain links TRBV20-1 to TRBJ2-3; D perhaps matches TRBD2 (7 bases). This CDR3 has 15 amino acids. Per germline, CDR1 DFQATT and CDR2 SNEGSKA (reference sequence). V dropped 3 bases and J dropped 1 base, with 14 bases sitting between them. CDR3 DNA: TGCAGTGCTAGCCCCTGGCGGGGGCGCACAGATACGCAGTATTTT. Translation: CSASPWRGRTDTQYF.